This TCR beta chain was observed in a study of blood T cell repertoires in COVID-19. Across the whole study: Some COVID-19 samples were acute and others convalescent; all came from the United States, Italy and Spain. T cells, B-cell-depleted T cells, or PBMCs provided the cDNA or gDNA that served as material.

Original data processing: Amplification of reference gene primers was used by the study to estimate nucleated cell counts. Here immunoSEQ multiplex PCR was the method, and the copy in TCRdb shows in-frame clones only, minus some. V, J and clone size were drawn from that table, and D and trimming were deduced from the DNA. The table lists approximately 150,000 clones, 86% of them singletons. V lost 3 bases, J lost 6 bases, and 8 bases stayed unmatched. Germline V gene sequence: CDR1 LGHNA, CDR2 YNFKEQ. The CDR3 sequence is 15 residues long. The source is a woman aged 55-69 years with acute or convalescent COVID-19. The source material was peripheral blood. The chain couples TRBV4-2 to TRBJ2-1; 7 bases agree with TRBD2. Here the CDR3 reads CASSHDLGLVNEQFF. The CDR3 region has the DNA TGTGCCAGCAGCCACGACCTAGGACTAGTCAATGAGCAGTTCTTC.